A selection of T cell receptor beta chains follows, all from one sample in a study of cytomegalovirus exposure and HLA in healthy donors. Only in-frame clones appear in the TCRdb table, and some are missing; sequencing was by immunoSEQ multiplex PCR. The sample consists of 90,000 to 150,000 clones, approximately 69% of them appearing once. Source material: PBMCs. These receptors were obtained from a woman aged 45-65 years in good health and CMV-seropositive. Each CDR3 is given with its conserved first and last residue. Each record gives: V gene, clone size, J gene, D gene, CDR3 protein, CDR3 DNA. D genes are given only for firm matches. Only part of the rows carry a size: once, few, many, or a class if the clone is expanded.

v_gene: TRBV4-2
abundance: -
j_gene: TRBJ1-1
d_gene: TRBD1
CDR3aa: CASSQERTGSTEAFF
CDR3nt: TGTGCCAGCAGCCAGGAGCGGACAGGGAGCACTGAAGCTTTCTTT

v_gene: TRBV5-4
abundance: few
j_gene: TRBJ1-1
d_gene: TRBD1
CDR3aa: CASSLETGGISEAFF
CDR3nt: TGTGCCAGCAGCTTGGAGACAGGGGGCATCTCTGAAGCTTTCTTT

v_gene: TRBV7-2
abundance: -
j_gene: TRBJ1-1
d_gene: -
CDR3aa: CASSLGPGNTEAFF
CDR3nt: TGTGCCAGCAGCTTAGGGCCAGGAAACACTGAAGCTTTCTTT

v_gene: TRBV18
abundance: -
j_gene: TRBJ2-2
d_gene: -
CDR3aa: CASSPRGSGPYQGGELFF
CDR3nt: TGTGCCAGCTCACCACGAGGGTCGGGCCCCTATCAAGGCGGGGAGCTGTTTTTT

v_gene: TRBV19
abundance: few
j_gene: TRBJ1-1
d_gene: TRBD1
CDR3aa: CASSSSRGSTEAFF
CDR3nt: TGTGCCAGTAGTAGCTCCAGGGGGTCGACTGAAGCTTTCTTT

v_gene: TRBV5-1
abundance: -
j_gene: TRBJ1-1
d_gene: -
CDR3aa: CASSLIPGDGGTEAFF
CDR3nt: TGCGCCAGCAGCTTGATTCCAGGGGATGGTGGCACTGAAGCTTTCTTT

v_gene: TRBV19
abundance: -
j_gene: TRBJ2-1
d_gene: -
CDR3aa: CASSQDSSSYNEQFF
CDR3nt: TGTGCCAGTAGCCAGGATTCAAGCTCCTACAATGAGCAGTTCTTC

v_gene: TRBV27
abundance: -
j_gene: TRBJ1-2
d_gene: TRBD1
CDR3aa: CASSLVGDRNYGYTF
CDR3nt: TGTGCCAGCAGTTTAGTTGGGGACAGAAACTATGGCTACACCTTC

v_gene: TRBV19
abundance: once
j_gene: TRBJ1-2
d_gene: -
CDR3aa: CASVTGRGIGGYTF
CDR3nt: TGTGCCAGTGTAACAGGGCGAGGGATCGGTGGCTACACCTTC

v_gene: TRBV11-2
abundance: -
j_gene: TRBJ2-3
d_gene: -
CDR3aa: CASSPQAKTSTDTQYF
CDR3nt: TGTGCCAGCAGCCCTCAAGCTAAGACTAGCACAGATACGCAGTATTTT

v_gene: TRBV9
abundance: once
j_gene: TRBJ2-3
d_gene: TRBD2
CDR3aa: CASSALAGAGDTQYF
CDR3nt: TGTGCCAGCAGCGCTCTAGCGGGAGCGGGAGATACGCAGTATTTT

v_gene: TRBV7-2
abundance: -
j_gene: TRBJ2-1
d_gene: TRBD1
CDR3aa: CASSMLTGPKTGEQFF
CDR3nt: TGTGCCAGCAGCATGTTGACAGGGCCGAAAACTGGTGAGCAGTTCTTC

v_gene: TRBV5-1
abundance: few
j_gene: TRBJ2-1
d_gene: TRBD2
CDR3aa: CASSIGTSGNYNEQFF
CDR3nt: TGCGCCAGCAGCATAGGGACTAGCGGGAATTACAATGAGCAGTTCTTC

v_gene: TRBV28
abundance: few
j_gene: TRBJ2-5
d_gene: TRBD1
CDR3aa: CASSMTGWETQYF
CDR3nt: TGTGCCAGCAGTATGACAGGGTGGGAGACCCAGTACTTC

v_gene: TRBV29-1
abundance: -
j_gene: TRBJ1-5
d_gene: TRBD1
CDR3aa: CSVGNTGGQPQHF
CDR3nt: TGCAGCGTGGGCAATACAGGGGGCCAGCCCCAGCATTTT

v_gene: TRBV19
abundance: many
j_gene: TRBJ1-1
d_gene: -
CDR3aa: CASSISVNTEAFF
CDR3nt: TGTGCCAGTAGTATCAGCGTGAACACTGAAGCTTTCTTT

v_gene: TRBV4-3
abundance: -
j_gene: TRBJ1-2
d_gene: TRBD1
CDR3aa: CASSQVSPGGNYGYTF
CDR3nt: TGCGCCAGCAGCCAAGTTTCGCCAGGGGGCAACTATGGCTACACCTTC

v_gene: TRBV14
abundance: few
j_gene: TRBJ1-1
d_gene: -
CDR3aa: CASSQVFRGEAFF
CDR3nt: TGTGCCAGCAGCCAAGTGTTTAGAGGAGAAGCTTTCTTT

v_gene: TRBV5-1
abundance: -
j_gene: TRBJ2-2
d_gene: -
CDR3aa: CASSWEFGLGELFF
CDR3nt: TGCGCCAGCAGCTGGGAGTTCGGGCTTGGGGAGCTGTTTTTT

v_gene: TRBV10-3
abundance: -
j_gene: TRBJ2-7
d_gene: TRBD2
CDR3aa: CAISGLAGDYEQYF
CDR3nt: TGTGCCATCAGTGGTTTAGCGGGGGACTACGAGCAGTACTTC

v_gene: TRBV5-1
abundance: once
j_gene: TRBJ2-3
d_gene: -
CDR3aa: CASSLAQGQDTQYF
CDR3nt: TGCGCCAGCAGCTTGGCTCAGGGCCAGGATACGCAGTATTTT

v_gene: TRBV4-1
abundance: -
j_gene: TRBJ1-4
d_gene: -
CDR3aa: CASSQDFRGTNEKLFF
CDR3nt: TGCGCCAGCAGCCAAGATTTCCGGGGGACTAATGAAAAACTGTTTTTT

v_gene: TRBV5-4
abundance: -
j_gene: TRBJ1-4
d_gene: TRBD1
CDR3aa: CASSRDRVDEKLFF
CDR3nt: TGTGCCAGCAGCCGGGACAGGGTGGATGAAAAACTGTTTTTT

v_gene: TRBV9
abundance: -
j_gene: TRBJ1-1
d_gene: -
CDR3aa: CASSGDIMNTEAFF
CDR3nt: TGTGCCAGCAGCGGGGACATCATGAACACTGAAGCTTTCTTT

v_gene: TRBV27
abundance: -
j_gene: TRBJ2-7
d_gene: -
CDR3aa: CASSSWDTPHEQYF
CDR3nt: TGTGCCAGCAGTTCCTGGGACACTCCCCACGAGCAGTACTTC

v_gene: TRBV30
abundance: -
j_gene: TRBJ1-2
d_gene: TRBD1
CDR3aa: CAWKRSGTGTGSTSNYGYTF
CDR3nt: TGTGCCTGGAAGAGATCCGGGACAGGGACAGGGTCTACATCTAACTATGGCTACACCTTC

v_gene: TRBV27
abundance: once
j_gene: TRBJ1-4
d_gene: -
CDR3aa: CASSFRDRGGEKLFF
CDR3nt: TGTGCCAGCAGTTTCCGGGACCGGGGGGGTGAAAAACTGTTTTTT

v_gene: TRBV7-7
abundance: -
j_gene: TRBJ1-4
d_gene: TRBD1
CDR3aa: CASSQTEGAATANEKLFF
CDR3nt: TGTGCCAGCAGCCAGACCGAGGGGGCCGCAACTGCTAATGAAAAACTGTTTTTT

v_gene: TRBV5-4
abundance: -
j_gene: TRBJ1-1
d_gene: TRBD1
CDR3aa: CASSSIQTTRQGQAFF
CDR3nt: TGTGCCAGCAGCTCCATCCAAACTACTAGACAGGGACAAGCTTTCTTT

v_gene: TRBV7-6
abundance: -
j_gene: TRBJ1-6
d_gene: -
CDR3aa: CASSPGSVNSPLHF
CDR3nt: TGTGCCAGCAGCCCCGGGTCAGTGAATTCACCCCTCCACTTT

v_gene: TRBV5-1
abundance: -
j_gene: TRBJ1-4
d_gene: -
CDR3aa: CASKTEGYEKLFF
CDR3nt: TGCGCCAGCAAGACGGAGGGCTATGAAAAACTGTTTTTT

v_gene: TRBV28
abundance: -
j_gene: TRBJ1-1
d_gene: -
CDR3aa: CASTSRGGSTEAFF
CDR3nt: TGTGCCAGCACCTCCAGAGGGGGAAGCACTGAAGCTTTCTTT

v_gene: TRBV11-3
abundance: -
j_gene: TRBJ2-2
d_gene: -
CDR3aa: CASSLSLTGELFF
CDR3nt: TGTGCCAGCAGCTTATCACTTACCGGGGAGCTGTTTTTT

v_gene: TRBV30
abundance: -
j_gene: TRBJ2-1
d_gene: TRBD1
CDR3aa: CALDRGHYNEQFF
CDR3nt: TGTGCCTTAGACAGGGGACATTACAATGAGCAGTTCTTC

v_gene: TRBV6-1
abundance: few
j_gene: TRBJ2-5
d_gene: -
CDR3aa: CAAALTGQETQYF
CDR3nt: TGTGCCGCCGCCTTGACAGGTCAGGAGACCCAGTACTTC

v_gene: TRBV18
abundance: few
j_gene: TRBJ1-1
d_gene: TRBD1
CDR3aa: CASSPENTGQGNTEAFF
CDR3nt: TGTGCCAGCTCACCCGAAAATACTGGACAGGGGAACACTGAAGCTTTCTTT

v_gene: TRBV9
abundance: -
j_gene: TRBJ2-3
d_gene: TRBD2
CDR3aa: CASSVSGLAGPGTSTDTQYF
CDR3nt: TGTGCCAGCAGCGTGTCGGGACTAGCGGGACCTGGCACTAGCACAGATACGCAGTATTTT

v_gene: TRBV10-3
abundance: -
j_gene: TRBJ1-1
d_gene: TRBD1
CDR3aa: CAIQGTGEAEAFF
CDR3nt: TGTGCCATACAGGGGACTGGGGAGGCTGAAGCTTTCTTT

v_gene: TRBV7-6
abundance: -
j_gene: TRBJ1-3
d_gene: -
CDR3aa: CASSLPPGAGDSGNTIYF
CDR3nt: TGTGCCAGCAGCTTACCCCCTGGTGCAGGGGACTCTGGAAACACCATATATTTT

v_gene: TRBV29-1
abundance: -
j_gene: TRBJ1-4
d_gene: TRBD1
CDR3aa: CSVTPTGGHEKLFF
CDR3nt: TGCAGCGTTACACCGACAGGGGGGCATGAAAAACTGTTTTTT

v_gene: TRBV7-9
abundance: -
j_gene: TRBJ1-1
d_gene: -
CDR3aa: CASRGGNTEAFF
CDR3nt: TGTGCCAGCAGGGGGGGGAACACTGAAGCTTTCTTT

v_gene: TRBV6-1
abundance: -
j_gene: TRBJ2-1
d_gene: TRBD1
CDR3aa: CASSVPGQGDNEQFF
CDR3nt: TGTGCCAGCAGTGTCCCGGGACAGGGGGATAATGAGCAGTTCTTC

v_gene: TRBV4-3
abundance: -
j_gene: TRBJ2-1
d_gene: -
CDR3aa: CASSQRLAFEQFF
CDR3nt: TGCGCCAGCAGCCAGCGCCTAGCATTTGAGCAGTTCTTC

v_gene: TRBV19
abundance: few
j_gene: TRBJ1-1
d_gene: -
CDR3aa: CASSPPRGRTEAFF
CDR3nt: TGTGCCAGTAGTCCCCCCCGGGGGAGGACTGAAGCTTTCTTT

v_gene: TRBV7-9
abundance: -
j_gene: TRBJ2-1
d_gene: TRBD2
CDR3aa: CASSLAGMGAGGLRNEQFF
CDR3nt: TGTGCCAGCAGCTTAGCCGGGATGGGTGCGGGGGGCCTACGCAATGAGCAGTTCTTC

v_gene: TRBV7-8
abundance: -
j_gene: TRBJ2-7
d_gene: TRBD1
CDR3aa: CASSRQGQGSSYEQYF
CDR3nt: TGTGCCAGCAGCCGACAGGGACAGGGAAGCTCCTACGAGCAGTACTTC

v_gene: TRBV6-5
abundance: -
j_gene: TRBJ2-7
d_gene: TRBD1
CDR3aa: CASSYTGGGEQYF
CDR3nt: TGTGCCAGCAGTTATACAGGGGGCGGCGAGCAGTACTTC

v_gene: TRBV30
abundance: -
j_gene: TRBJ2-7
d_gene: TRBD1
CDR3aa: CAWFRQGTSYEQYF
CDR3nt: TGTGCCTGGTTCAGACAGGGCACCTCCTACGAGCAGTACTTC

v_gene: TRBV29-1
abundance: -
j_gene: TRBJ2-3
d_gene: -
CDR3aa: CSAWTGTDTQYF
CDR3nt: TGCAGCGCTTGGACAGGCACAGATACGCAGTATTTT

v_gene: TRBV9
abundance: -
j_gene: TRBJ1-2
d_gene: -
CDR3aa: CASSASKTGGSYGYTF
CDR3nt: TGTGCCAGCAGCGCCTCAAAGACAGGTGGGAGCTATGGCTACACCTTC

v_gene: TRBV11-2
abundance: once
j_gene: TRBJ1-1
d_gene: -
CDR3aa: CASSFGENTEAFF
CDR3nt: TGTGCCAGCAGCTTCGGGGAAAACACTGAAGCTTTCTTT

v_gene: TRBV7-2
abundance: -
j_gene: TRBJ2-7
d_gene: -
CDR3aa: CAGSFTYEQYF
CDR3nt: TGTGCCGGCAGCTTTACCTACGAGCAGTACTTC

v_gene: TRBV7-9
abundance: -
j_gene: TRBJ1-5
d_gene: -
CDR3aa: CATQDSNQPQHF
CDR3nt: TGTGCCACACAGGATAGCAATCAGCCCCAGCATTTT